Below, one TCR beta chain is given with its context. Original data processing: Amplification with reference gene primers provided the estimates of nucleated cell counts. TCRdb keeps only in-frame clones here, not all; method: immunoSEQ multiplex PCR. V and J calls and clone size are given by that table; D and trimming were obtained from the DNA. The table has approximately 220,000 clones, around 91% seen once. This sample stems from a study of blood T cell repertoires in COVID-19. Study-wide background: The analysed material was cDNA or gDNA that came from T cells, B-cell-depleted T cells, or PBMCs.

The sequence came from a woman aged 18 to 35 in a cohort exposed to, infected with or recovered from COVID-19 (not recorded which). Sequences were obtained from PBMCs or T cells enriched from blood (not recorded which).

Written as DNA, the CDR3 is TGTGCCAGCAGTCTCAACGGAGGGCTAGAAAGTGAGCAGTTCTTC. Amino acids: CASSLNGGLESEQFF. The genes are TRBV6-5 and TRBJ2-1, with a weak D call TRBD2 (6 bases). V lost 5 bases and J lost 9, with 20 bases in between. Germline CDR1 MNHEY, CDR2 SVGAGI. The CDR3 is 15 residues long.